This passage covers 10 T cell receptor beta chains from one sample sequenced in a study of T-cell memory formation after mild COVID-19. TCRdb redid the calling of the 5' RACE reads with MiXCR, one entry per CDR3 protein. The repertoire holds 300,000 or so distinct CDR3 sequences, 15% to 20% seen once, with 20% to 25% in the top ten. Sequencing input: PBMCs or a T cell subset sorted from them (not recorded which). Receptors were obtained from a man aged 18 to 35 who had mild COVID-19 (a few samples of this study predate the infection). Cell type and time point are not known.

The CDR3: CSARDLGGALVQYF. The CDR3 DNA reads TGCAGTGCTAGAGATCTTGGGGGGGCTCTCGTGCAGTACTTC. The V gene is TRBV20-1, the J gene TRBJ2-7; D is perhaps TRBD2 (7 bases). The germline gives CDR1 DFQATT, CDR2 SNEGSKA (reference sequence). V lost 0 bases and J 9 bases, leaving 18 bases between the germline ends. This CDR3 is built from 14 residues.

This sequence joins TRBV7-3 and TRBJ2-1, with 7 bases aligning to TRBD2. This CDR3 comprises 12 residues. The germline V gene has CDR1 SGHTA and CDR2 FQGTGA. The junction had 6 bases not matched to a gene; V was cut back by 6 bases and J by 10 bases. CDR3 nucleotides: TGTGCCAGCAGACGACTAGCTCGAGAGCAGTTCTTC. Protein: CASRRLAREQFF.

The rearrangement joins TRBV2 to TRBJ2-1; 7 positions match TRBD2. Looked up from germline, CDR1 is SNHLY and CDR2 is FYNNEI. With 8 bases clipped from V and 4 bases from J, the junction kept 8 bases outside the gene matches. This CDR3 comprises 14 residues. CDR3 amino acids: CASGGRGEYNEQFF. CDR3 in DNA: TGTGCCAGCGGCGGGAGAGGAGAGTACAATGAGCAGTTCTTC.

This clonotype has a handful of counts. The J gene is TRBJ2-5, the V gene TRBV5-1; D unresolved. Trimming removed 1 base from V and 3 bases from J, with 13 bases in between. This CDR3 spans 15 amino acids. The germline CDR1 and CDR2 sequences are SGHRS and YFSETQ. The CDR3 reads CASSLSRQPEETQYF. The DNA for the CDR3 is TGCGCCAGCAGCTTGAGTAGGCAGCCAGAAGAGACCCAGTACTTC. The whole variable domain, remainder taken from reference TRBV5-1 and TRBJ2-5, is KAGVTQTPRYLIKTRGQQVTLSCSPISGHRSVSWYQQTPGQGLQFLFEYFSETQRNKGNFPGRFSGRQFSNSRSEMNVSTLELGDSALYLCASSLSRQPEETQYFGPGTRLLVL.

This rearrangement joins TRBV6-5 to TRBJ2-1, with TRBD2 identical over 7 bases. In germline, CDR1 is MNHEY, CDR2 SVGAGI. With V trimmed by 5 bases and J by 7 bases, 11 bases remained unmatched. The CDR3 is 15 amino acids. The CDR3 here is CASSPEEAGVNEQFF. In DNA form, the CDR3 reads TGTGCCAGCAGTCCCGAGGAGGCGGGGGTGAATGAGCAGTTCTTC.

The J gene is TRBJ1-5, the V gene TRBV6-5; D uncertain. This CDR3 has 14 amino acids. CDR1 is MNHEY, CDR2 SVGAGI, per germline. V gave up 0 bases and J gave up 9 bases, with 12 bases separating them. CDR3: CASSYSQIHRPQHF. The CDR3 DNA is TGTGCCAGCAGTTACTCACAGATCCATAGGCCCCAGCATTTT.

This clonotype came up a few times. The chain carries TRBV4-2 and TRBJ1-1; D gene unclear. Germline V gene lookup returns CDR1 LGHNA and CDR2 YNFKEQ. The CDR3 extends over 14 amino acids. V was pared by 0 bases and J by 6 bases, with 11 bases between. The CDR3 sequence is CASSQDTRLSEAFF. The CDR3 DNA follows: TGTGCCAGCAGCCAAGATACGAGGTTATCTGAAGCTTTCTTT.

This clonotype came up a few times. The rearrangement joins TRBV27 to TRBJ2-1; D call uncertain. The CDR3 consists of 11 residues. The V end was cut by 2 bases, the J end by 9 bases, with 5 bases between. Germline loops: CDR1 MNHEY, CDR2 SMNVEV (reference sequence). DNA of the CDR3: TGTGCCAGCAGTTTAATGGGTGAGCAGTTCTTC. This sequence encodes CASSLMGEQFF.

The sample holds a few counts of this clonotype. V is TRBV7-9 and J is TRBJ1-5; possible D gene TRBD1, 5 bases. This CDR3 comprises 12 residues. V dropped 8 bases and J dropped 11 bases, with 16 bases sitting between them. Germline CDR1 SEHNR, CDR2 FQNEAQ (reference sequence). This chain's CDR3 is CASGHDGRSQHF. The CDR3 DNA follows: TGTGCCAGCGGACATGACGGCCGGTCCCAGCATTTT.

This clonotype occurred a few times. The chain carries TRBV15 and TRBJ1-1; 11 bases agree with TRBD1. Trimming removed 6 bases from V and 14 bases from J; junction bases left unmatched: 8. The V gene's germline CDR1 is LNHNV and CDR2 YYDKDF (reference sequence). The CDR3 contains 12 residues. The DNA for the CDR3 is TGTGCCACCAGAGAGGGGACAGGGGGAAAGTTCTTT. Translating gives CATREGTGGKFF.